A single TCR beta chain is shown here with its context. Here immunoSEQ multiplex PCR was the method, and the copy in TCRdb shows in-frame clones only, minus some. Of under 140,000 clones listed, 92% were seen once; the top ten hold less than 2.5%. The data were taken from a study of T cell responses to AZD1222 COVID-19 vaccine. Trimming stripped 9 bases from V and 4 bases from J, with 12 bases between. Looked up from germline, CDR1 is LNHDA and CDR2 is SQIVND (reference sequence). The CDR3 contains 12 residues. Specimen: peripheral blood, collected 28 days after the second AZD1222 dose. This rearrangement joins TRBV19 to TRBJ1-2; a weak D match, TRBD1 (5 bases). The clonotype comes from an adult who received the AZD1222 COVID-19 vaccine. In nucleotides, the CDR3 is TGTGCCAGCAGACAGTTGGGCTATGGCTACACCTTC. Translated, it gives CASRQLGYGYTF.